The 10 T cell receptor beta chains below all came from one sample that was sequenced in a study of CD8+ T cells in alopecia areata. Extracted RNA was reverse transcribed into cDNA, the sequencing template. Data came from immunoSEQ multiplex PCR; TCRdb stores just in-frame clones and leaves some out. The sample includes approximately 150,000 clones, about 61% of them seen just once. Stated treatment: oral pan-JAK inhibitor, 5-10 mg twice daily. The starting material was CD4+ T cells sorted from blood, obtained around week 55, from a patient treated with tofacitinib. The receptors come from a human donor with alopecia areata.

The CDR3 DNA follows: TGCAGCGCAACGACAGGGGGTCTCTATGGCTACACCTTC. This sequence encodes CSATTGGLYGYTF. This sequence joins TRBV29-1 and TRBJ1-2; 9 bases agree with TRBD1. Germline V gives CDR1 SQVTM, CDR2 ANQGSEA. This CDR3 has 13 residues. Germline trimming cut 7 bases from V and 4 bases from J; bases unmatched to any gene: 7.

This clone was picked up one time. The chain combines TRBV29-1 with TRBJ1-5; maybe TRBD1 (5 bases). V lost 5 bases and J lost 0, with 8 bases in between. The CDR3 contains 13 residues. Germline-derived CDR1 and CDR2 are SQVTM and ANQGSEA. The CDR3 sequence is CSVKDNSNQPQHF. CDR3 sequence (DNA): TGCAGCGTTAAGGACAATAGCAATCAGCCCCAGCATTTT.

As DNA, the CDR3 is TGTGCCAGCAGTGAAGGGAGAGAGTATGGCTACACCTTC. Translation gives CASSEGREYGYTF. V and J are TRBV25-1 and TRBJ1-2; no definite D call. The CDR3 extends over 13 amino acids. The germline CDR1 and CDR2 sequences are MGHDK and SYGVNS. Trimming took 2 bases from V and 5 from J, leaving 9 bases between them.

The V gene is TRBV5-1, the J gene TRBJ1-1; D unclear. V was pared by 5 bases and J by 1 base, with 3 bases between. This CDR3 is 11 amino acids long. Germline CDR1 SGHRS, CDR2 YFSETQ. The CDR3 nucleotides read TGCGCCAGCAGGGCGAACACTGAAGCTTTCTTT. Translated, it gives CASRANTEAFF.

The V and J genes are TRBV7-2 and TRBJ2-4; perhaps D is TRBD1 or TRBD2 (5 bases each). Germline loops: CDR1 SGHTA, CDR2 FQGNSA. This CDR3 has 15 residues. V was clipped by 5 bases and J by 3 bases, with 14 bases between them. CDR3 region: CASSAARGDKNIQYF. DNA of the CDR3: TGTGCCAGCAGCGCGGCCCGGGGCGACAAAAACATTCAGTACTTC.

This chain connects TRBV6-6 to TRBJ1-1, with D possibly being TRBD1 (5 bases). The V end was cut by 5 bases, the J end by 0 bases, with 10 bases between. Germline loops: CDR1 MNHNY, CDR2 SVGAGI (reference sequence). The length of the CDR3 is 14 residues. CDR3 DNA: TGTGCCAGCAGTCCAAGACAGATGAACACTGAAGCTTTCTTT. This translates into CASSPRQMNTEAFF.

The V call is TRBV29-1, the J call TRBJ1-1, with unresolved D. The V end was cut by 1 base, the J end by 0 bases, with 18 bases between. The CDR3 sequence is 17 residues long. Germline V gene lookup returns CDR1 SQVTM and CDR2 ANQGSEA. CDR3 coding DNA: TGCAGCGTTGAAGTCTTAGAAGGAGCTCAGGTGAACACTGAAGCTTTCTTT. Amino acid sequence: CSVEVLEGAQVNTEAFF.

This clone was seen more than once but under ten times. The V and J genes are TRBV4-1 and TRBJ2-7; no reliable D call. Germline V lookup: CDR1 MGHRA, CDR2 YSYEKL. This CDR3 has 14 amino acids. V was clipped by 1 base and J by 6 bases, with 13 bases between them. CDR3 coding DNA: TGCGCCAGCAGCCAAGTCATAGGGATGGGCGAGCAGTACTTC. It yields the protein CASSQVIGMGEQYF.

This clone was found a few times. The J gene is TRBJ2-3, the V gene TRBV14, with 9 bases lining up with TRBD2. The CDR3 has 17 amino acids. V shed 4 bases, J shed 1 base, and the junction held 9 bases outside the gene matches. The V gene's germline CDR1 is SGHDN and CDR2 FVKESK. CDR3 nucleotides: TGTGCCAGCAGCCGGGGCGGGGGGGCCTATGGCACAGATACGCAGTATTTT. Translating gives CASSRGGGAYGTDTQYF. The full variable domain, completed using reference TRBV14 and TRBJ2-3, is EAGVTQFPSHSVIEKGQTVTLRCDPISGHDNLYWYRRVMGKEIKFLLHFVKESKQDESGMPNNRFLAERTGGTYSTLKVQPAELEDSGVYFCASSRGGGAYGTDTQYFGPGTRLTVL.

The V and J genes are TRBV7-9 and TRBJ2-5; 10 bases line up with TRBD2. Germline V CDR1 and CDR2: SEHNR, FQNEAQ (reference sequence). The V and J ends lost 5 bases and 2 bases, in that order; junction bases with no gene match: 8. CDR3 length: 16 residues. In DNA form, the CDR3 reads TGTGCCAGCAGCCCGGTTAGCGGGGGGACTCAAGAGACCCAGTACTTC. This sequence encodes CASSPVSGGTQETQYF.